What follows is one T cell receptor (beta chain) and its context. Use of 60 Vbeta and 13 Jbeta primers characterized the PCR. Using immunoSEQ multiplex PCR, the repertoire was profiled, and TCRdb retains in-frame clones only, with some absent. The sample shows 120,000 to 150,000 clones, roughly four fifths of them seen only once. CDR1 and CDR2 (germline): SNHLY, FYNNEI. V was trimmed by 1 base and J by 4 bases, leaving 10 bases between them. This CDR3 is 14 amino acids long. This sample stems from a study of cytomegalovirus exposure and HLA in healthy donors. CMV serostatus data were not documented for this donor.

The V gene is TRBV2, the J gene TRBJ1-2, with D unclear. Sample: PBMCs. The receptor's source is a human donor in good health. CDR3 protein: CASSEVELSYGYTF. The CDR3 DNA is TGTGCCAGCAGTGAAGTCGAGTTGTCCTATGGCTACACCTTC.